One and the same sample provided the 6 T cell receptor beta chains below, sequenced in a study of radiotherapy plus CTLA-4 blockade in lung cancer. Some clones are missing from TCRdb's copy, which holds only in-frame ones; the method was immunoSEQ multiplex PCR. This sample has about 83,000 clones, with more than 60% found just once. Sequences were derived from peripheral blood, sampled from a patient treated with radiotherapy plus ipilimumab. The receptors originated from a human donor with non-small cell lung cancer who had a partial response to radiotherapy plus ipilimumab. Some clones in this sample may be carry-over from other donors' samples.

The rearrangement joins TRBV19 to TRBJ2-1; 10 positions match TRBD1. The CDR3 is 16 residues long. Unmatched junction bases numbered 10, after V lost 3 bases and J lost 8 bases. CDR1 is LNHDA, CDR2 SQIVND, per germline (reference sequence). DNA for the CDR3: TGTGCCAGTAGTATTGTGACAGGGGGCGCCTGGGATGAGCAGTTCTTC. It encodes CASSIVTGGAWDEQFF.

V gene TRBV5-4 combines with J gene TRBJ1-6; D remains unclear. This CDR3 spans 17 amino acids. CDR1 SGHNT and CDR2 YYREEE come from the germline V gene (reference sequence). Trimming removed 0 bases at V and 3 bases at J, with 13 bases between. The CDR3 loop reads CASSLGQEAYYNSPLHF. CDR3 nucleotides: TGTGCCAGCAGCTTGGGCCAGGAAGCTTACTATAATTCACCCCTCCACTTT.

The chain uses TRBV5-4 and TRBJ2-1; 10 positions agree with TRBD2. Losses at the gene ends were 0 bases for V and 6 bases for J; bases not matched to a gene: 3. Germline V gene data show CDR1 as SGHNT and CDR2 as YYREEE (reference sequence). The CDR3 totals 15 residues. The CDR3 region has the DNA TGTGCCAGCAGCTTGGGACTAGCGGGTTTCAATGAGCAGTTCTTC. This sequence encodes CASSLGLAGFNEQFF.

The rearrangement uses TRBV15 and TRBJ1-5; D perhaps matches TRBD1 (6 bases). Germline CDR1 reads LNHNV; CDR2 reads YYDKDF (reference sequence). V dropped 0 bases and J dropped 1 base, with 19 bases sitting between them. CDR3 size: 19 residues. CDR3 bases: TGTGCCACCAGCAGAGATGTTTTCCCGGGAGGGGGAAGCAATCAGCCCCAGCATTTT. As protein: CATSRDVFPGGGSNQPQHF.

The chain carries TRBV7-9 and TRBJ2-5; TRBD2 matches 7 bases. Losses at the gene ends were 5 bases for V and 5 bases for J; bases not matched to a gene: 11. The CDR3 is made up of 15 amino acids. CDR1 SEHNR and CDR2 FQNEAQ come from the germline V gene (reference sequence). Here the CDR3 reads CASSSHREDGETQYF. The CDR3 DNA reads as TGTGCCAGCAGCAGTCACCGGGAGGATGGGGAGACCCAGTACTTC.

The rearrangement uses TRBV4-2 and TRBJ1-6; 7 bases fit TRBD1. Germline V gene data show CDR1 as LGHNA and CDR2 as YNFKEQ. The CDR3 loop spans 17 amino acids. The V and J ends lost 0 bases and 7 bases, in that order; junction bases with no gene match: 9. The CDR3 loop is CASSQDHSRGPNSPLHF. The CDR3 DNA follows: TGTGCCAGCAGCCAAGATCACTCTAGGGGGCCGAATTCACCCCTCCACTTT.